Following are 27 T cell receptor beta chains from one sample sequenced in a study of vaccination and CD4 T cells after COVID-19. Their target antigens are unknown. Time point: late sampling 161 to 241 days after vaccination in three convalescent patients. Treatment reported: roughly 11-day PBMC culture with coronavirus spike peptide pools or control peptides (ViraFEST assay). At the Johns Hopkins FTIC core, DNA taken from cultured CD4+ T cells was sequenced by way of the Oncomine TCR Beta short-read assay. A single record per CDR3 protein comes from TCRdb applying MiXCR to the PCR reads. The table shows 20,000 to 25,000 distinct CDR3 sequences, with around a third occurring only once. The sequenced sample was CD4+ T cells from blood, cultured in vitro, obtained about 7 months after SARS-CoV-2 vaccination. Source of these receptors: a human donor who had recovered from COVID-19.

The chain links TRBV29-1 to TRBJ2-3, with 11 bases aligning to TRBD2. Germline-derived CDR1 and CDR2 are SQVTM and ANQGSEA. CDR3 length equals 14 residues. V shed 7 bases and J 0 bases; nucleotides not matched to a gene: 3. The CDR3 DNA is TGCAGCGGAAGACTAGCGGGAAGCACAGATACGCAGTATTTT. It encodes CSGRLAGSTDTQYF.

In DNA, the CDR3 is TGCAGTGCCCAGACTAGCGGGCATGAGCAGTTCTTC. Translating it yields CSAQTSGHEQFF. This sequence joins TRBV20-1 and TRBJ2-1, with TRBD2 matching over 10 bases. Looked up from germline, CDR1 is DFQATT and CDR2 is SNEGSKA (reference sequence). V shed 6 bases and J 8 bases; nucleotides not matched to a gene: 4. This CDR3 spans 12 amino acids.

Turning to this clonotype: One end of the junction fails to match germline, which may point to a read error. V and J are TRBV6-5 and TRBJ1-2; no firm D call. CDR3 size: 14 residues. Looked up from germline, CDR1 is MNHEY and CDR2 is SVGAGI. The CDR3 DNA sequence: TGTGCCAGCAGGTACTTATCGGGAAACTATGGCTACACCTTC. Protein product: CASRYLSGNYGYTF.

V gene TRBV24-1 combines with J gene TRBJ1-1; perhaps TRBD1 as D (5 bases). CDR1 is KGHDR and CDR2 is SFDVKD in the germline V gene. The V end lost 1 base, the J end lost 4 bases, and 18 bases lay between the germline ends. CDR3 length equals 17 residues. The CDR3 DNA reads TGTGCCACCAGTGATTTTGTGTTGAGGGGTAAAGGCACTGAAGCTTTCTTT. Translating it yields CATSDFVLRGKGTEAFF.

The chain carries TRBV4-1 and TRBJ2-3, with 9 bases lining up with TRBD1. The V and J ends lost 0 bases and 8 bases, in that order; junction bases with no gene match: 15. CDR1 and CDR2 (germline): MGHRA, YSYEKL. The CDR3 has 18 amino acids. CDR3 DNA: TGCGCCAGCAGCCAAGATGTCGGGACAGGGTTCTATCGGGTTACGCAGTATTTT. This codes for CASSQDVGTGFYRVTQYF.

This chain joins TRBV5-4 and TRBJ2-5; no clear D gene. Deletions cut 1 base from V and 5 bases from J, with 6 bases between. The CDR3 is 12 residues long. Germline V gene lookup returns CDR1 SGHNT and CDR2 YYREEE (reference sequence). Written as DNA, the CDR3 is TGTGCCAGCAGCTTGAGATGGGAGACCCAGTACTTC. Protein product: CASSLRWETQYF.

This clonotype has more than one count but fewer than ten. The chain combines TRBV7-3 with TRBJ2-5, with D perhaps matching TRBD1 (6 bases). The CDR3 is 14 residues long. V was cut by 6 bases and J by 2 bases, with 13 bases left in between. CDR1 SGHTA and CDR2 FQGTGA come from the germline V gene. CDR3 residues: CASSRGQPQETQYF. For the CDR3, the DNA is TGTGCCAGCAGTCGCGGACAGCCTCAAGAGACCCAGTACTTC.

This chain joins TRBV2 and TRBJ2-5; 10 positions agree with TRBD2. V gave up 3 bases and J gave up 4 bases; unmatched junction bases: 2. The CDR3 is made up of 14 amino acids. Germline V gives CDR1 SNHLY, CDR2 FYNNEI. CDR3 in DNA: TGTGCCAGCAGTGACGGACTAGCGGCAGAGACCCAGTACTTC. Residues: CASSDGLAAETQYF.

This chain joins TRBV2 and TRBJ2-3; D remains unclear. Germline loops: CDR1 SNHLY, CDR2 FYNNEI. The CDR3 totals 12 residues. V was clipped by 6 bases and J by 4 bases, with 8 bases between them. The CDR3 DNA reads TGTGCCAGCAGATTAGAGGCAGATACGCAGTATTTT. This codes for CASRLEADTQYF.

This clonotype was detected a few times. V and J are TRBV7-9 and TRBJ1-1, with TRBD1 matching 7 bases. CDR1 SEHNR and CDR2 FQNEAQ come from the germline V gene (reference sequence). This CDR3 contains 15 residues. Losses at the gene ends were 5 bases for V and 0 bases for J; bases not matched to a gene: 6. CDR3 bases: TGTGCCAGCAGCCATACCGGGACAGTGAACACTGAAGCTTTCTTT. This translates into CASSHTGTVNTEAFF.

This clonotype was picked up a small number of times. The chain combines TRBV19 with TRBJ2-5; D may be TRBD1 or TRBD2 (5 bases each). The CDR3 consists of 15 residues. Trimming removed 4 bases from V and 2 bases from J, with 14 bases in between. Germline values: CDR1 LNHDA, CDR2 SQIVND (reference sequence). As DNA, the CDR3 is TGTGCCAGTAGTAGAGTCGGGACCCGTCAAGAGACCCAGTACTTC. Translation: CASSRVGTRQETQYF.

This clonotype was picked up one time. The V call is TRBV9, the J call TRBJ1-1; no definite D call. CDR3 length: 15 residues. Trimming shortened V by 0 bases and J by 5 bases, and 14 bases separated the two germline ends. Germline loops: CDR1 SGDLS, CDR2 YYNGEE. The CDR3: CASSVDTSRETEAFF. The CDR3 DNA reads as TGTGCCAGCAGCGTAGACACATCCCGGGAGACTGAAGCTTTCTTT. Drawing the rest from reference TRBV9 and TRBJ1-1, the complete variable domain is DSGVTQTPKHLITATGQRVTLRCSPRSGDLSVYWYQQSLDQGLQFLIQYYNGEERAKGNILERFSAQQFPDLHSELNLSSLELGDSALYFCASSVDTSRETEAFFGQGTRLTVV.

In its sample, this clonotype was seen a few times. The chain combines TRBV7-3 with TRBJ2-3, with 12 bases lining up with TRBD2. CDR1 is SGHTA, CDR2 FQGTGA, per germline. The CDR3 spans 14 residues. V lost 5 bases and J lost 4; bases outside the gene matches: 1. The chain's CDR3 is CASSRTSGADTQYF. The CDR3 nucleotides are TGTGCCAGCAGCCGGACTAGCGGGGCAGATACGCAGTATTTT.

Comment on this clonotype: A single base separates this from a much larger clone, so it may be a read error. The CDR3 nucleotides are TGTGCCAGCAGGTCGCCGCTAGCGGGAGCCACAGATACGCAGTATTTT. Its translation is CASRSPLAGATDTQYF. The chain recombines TRBV6-1 with TRBJ2-3, with 10 bases fitting TRBD2. The germline V gene has CDR1 MNHNS and CDR2 SASEGT. This CDR3 has 16 amino acids. Trimming cost V 6 bases and J 2 bases; bases outside gene matches: 8.

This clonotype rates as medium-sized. The CDR3 spells CASSLGAWDGSGNTIYF. CDR3 nucleotide sequence: TGTGCCAGCAGCTTAGGGGCTTGGGATGGCTCTGGAAACACCATATATTTT. The chain has TRBV7-6 and TRBJ1-3; D is unclear. Trimming cost V 1 base and J 0 bases, with 13 bases left between them. CDR1 SGHVS and CDR2 FNYEAQ come from the germline V gene. The CDR3 is 17 amino acids.

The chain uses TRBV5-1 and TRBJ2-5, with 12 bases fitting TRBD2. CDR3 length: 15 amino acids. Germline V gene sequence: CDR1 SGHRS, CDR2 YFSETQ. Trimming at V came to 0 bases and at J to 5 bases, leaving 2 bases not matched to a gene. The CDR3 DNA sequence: TGCGCCAGCAGCTTGGGGACTAGCGGGGCTGAGACCCAGTACTTC. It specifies CASSLGTSGAETQYF.

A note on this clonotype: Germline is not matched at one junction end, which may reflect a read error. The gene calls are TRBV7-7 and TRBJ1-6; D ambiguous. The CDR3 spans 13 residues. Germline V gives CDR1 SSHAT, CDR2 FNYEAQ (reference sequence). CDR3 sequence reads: CASSLGSDSPLHF. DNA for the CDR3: TGTGCTAGCAGCTTAGGAAGTGATTCACCCCTCCACTTT.

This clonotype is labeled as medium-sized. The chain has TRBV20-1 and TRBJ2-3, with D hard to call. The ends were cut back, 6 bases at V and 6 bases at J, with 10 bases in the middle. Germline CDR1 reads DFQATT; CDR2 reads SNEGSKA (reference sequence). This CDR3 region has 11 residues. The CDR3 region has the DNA TGCAGTGCCGGTTATGTCGATACGCAGTATTTT. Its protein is CSAGYVDTQYF.

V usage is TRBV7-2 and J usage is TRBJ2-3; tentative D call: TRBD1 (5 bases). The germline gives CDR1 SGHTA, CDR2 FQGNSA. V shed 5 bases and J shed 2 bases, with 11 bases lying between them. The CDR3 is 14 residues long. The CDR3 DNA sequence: TGTGCCAGCAGCCCAGGGTCTTCCACAGATACGCAGTATTTT. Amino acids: CASSPGSSTDTQYF.

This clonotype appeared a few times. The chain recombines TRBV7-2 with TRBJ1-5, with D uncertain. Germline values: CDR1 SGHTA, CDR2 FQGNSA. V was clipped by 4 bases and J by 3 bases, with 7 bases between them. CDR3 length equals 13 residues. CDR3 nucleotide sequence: TGTGCCAGCAGCTCCTCGATCAATCAGCCCCAGCATTTT. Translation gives CASSSSINQPQHF. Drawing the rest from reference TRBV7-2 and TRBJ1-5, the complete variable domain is GAGVSQSPSNKVTEKGKDVELRCDPISGHTALYWYRQSLGQGLEFLIYFQGNSAPDKSGLPSDRFSAERTGGSVSTLTIQRTQQEDSAVYLCASSSSINQPQHFGDGTRLSIL.

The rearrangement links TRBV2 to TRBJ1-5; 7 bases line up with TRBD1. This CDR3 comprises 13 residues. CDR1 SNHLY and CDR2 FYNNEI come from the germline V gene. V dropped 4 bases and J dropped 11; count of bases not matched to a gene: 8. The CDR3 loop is CASSGPQGISQHF. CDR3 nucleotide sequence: TGTGCCAGCAGTGGCCCACAGGGGATTTCCCAGCATTTT.

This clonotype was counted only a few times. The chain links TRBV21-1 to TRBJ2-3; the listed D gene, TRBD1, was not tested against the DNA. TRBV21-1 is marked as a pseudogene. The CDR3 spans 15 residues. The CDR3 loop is CASLLRDPGTDTQYF. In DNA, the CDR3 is TGTGCCAGCCTACTCCGGGACCCAGGCACAGATACGCAGTATTTT.

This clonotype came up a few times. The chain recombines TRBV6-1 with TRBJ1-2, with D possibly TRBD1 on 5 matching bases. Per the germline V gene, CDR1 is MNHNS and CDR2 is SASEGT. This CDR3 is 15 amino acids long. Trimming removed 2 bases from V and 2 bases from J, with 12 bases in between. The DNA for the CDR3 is TGTGCCAGCAGTGAATATAGCAGGACAAACTATGGCTACACCTTC. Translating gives CASSEYSRTNYGYTF.

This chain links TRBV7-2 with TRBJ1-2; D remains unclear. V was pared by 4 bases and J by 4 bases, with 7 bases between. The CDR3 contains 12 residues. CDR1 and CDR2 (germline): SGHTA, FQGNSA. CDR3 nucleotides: TGTGCCAGCAGCTATCGGGTCTATGGCTACACCTTC. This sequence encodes CASSYRVYGYTF.

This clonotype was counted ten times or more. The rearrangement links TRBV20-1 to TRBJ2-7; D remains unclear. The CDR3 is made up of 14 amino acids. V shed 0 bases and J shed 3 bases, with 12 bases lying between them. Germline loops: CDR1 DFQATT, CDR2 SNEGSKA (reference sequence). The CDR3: CSARDSVTYYEQYF. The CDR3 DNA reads TGCAGTGCTAGAGATTCTGTGACTTACTACGAGCAGTACTTC.

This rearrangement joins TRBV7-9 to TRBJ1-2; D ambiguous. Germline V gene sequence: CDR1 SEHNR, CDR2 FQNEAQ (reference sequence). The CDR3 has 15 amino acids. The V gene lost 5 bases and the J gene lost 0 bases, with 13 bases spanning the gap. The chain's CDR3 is CASSPSQRTNYGYTF. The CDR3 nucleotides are TGTGCCAGCAGCCCATCACAGAGAACTAACTATGGCTACACCTTC.

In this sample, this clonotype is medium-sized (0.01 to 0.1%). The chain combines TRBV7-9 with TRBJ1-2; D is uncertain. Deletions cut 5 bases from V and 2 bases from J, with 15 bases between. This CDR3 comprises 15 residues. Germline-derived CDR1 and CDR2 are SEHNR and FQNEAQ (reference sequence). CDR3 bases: TGTGCCAGCAGCGCCCTCCGGGTCGTGAACTATGGCTACACCTTC. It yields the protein CASSALRVVNYGYTF.